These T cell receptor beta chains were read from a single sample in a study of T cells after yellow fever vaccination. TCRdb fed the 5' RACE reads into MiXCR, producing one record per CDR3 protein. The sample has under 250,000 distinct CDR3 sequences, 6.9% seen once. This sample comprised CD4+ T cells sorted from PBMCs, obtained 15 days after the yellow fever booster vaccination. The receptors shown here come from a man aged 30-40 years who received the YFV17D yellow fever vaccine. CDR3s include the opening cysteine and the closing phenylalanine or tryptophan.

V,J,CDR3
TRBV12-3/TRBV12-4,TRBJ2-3,CASSLAPGAQYF
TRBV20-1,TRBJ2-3,CSAPPWGPSTDTQYF
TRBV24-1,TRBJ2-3,CATSDSGTDTQYF
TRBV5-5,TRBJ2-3,CASTPPGAPFTDTQYF
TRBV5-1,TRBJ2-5,CASSPGTGARETQYF
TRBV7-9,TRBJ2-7,CASSLGEVVYF
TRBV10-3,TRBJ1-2,CAISEENYGYTF
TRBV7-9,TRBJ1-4,CASSPIEKLFF
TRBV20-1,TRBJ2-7,CSAKGTSGGYEQYF
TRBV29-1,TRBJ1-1,CSVGTGSNTEAFF
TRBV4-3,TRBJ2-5,CASSQDDSGPTQYF
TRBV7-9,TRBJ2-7,CASTESSGLYVEQYF
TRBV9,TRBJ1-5,CASRGSYSNQPQHF
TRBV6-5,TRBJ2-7,CASSPGQGVVQYF
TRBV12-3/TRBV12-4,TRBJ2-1,CASSSPGTREQFF
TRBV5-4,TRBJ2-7,CASSKQVSYEQYF
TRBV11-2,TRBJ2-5,CASSFWLETQYF
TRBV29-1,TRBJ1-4,CSVSQSPQELFF
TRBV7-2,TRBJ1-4,CASSLGSGTVGKLFF
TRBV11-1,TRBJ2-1,CASSSSTGRPSSYNEQFF
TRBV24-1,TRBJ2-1,CATSDRSGTSGSHEQFF
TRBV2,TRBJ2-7,CASRRVGGTYEQYF
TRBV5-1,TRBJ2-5,CASSSGTPPGTQYF
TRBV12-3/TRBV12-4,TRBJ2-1,CASSLSVADEQFF
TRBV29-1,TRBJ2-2,CSGGEGGELFF
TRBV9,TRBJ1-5,CASSVEGSNQPQHF
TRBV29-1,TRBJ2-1,CSALFGLQSNEQFF
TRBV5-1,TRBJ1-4,CASRSTGDSNEKLFF
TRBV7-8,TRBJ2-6,CASSYTDRVNSGANVLTF
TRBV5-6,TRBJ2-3,CASSYGTSTDTQYF
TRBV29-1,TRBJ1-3,CSAGQGRNTIYF
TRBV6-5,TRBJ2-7,CASALRGGFYEQYF
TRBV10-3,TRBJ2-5,CAISESGAGIKETQYF
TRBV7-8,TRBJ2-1,CASSQDTNNEQFF
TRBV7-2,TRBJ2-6,CASSEGLGANVLTF
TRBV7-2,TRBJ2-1,CASSRNSVNEQFF
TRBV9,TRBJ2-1,CASSVDMGPGNEQFF
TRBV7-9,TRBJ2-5,CASSPLLLAETQYF
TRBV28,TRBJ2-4,CASSLTGGNIQYF
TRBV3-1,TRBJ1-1,CASSQTTGYTEAFF
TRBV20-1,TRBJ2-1,CSALAGGDNEQFF
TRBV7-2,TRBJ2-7,CASSAGQKYEQYF
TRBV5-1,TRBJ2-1,CASSFDLAGAYNEQFF
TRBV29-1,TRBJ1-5,CSVRGQNNQPQHF
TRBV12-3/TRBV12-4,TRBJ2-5,CASSFSAETQYF